A single sample is the source of the 26 T cell receptor beta chains below, sequenced in a study of beta chain features in type 1 diabetes. Findings of the study overall: In all four CD4+ subsets, TCRB CDR3 length was significantly, moderately reduced in type 1 diabetes.

No antigen has been identified for these receptors. TCRB transcripts that were expressed got sequenced, as all of the isolated RNA had been reverse transcribed. Data came from immunoSEQ multiplex PCR; TCRdb stores just in-frame clones and leaves some out. The sample gives about 650,000 clones, 9.5% to 15% of which show up once; around 0.12% is in the top ten. Sequencing input: naive CD4+ T cells from blood. The receptors were sampled from a young man with type 1 diabetes.

This chain connects TRBV9 to TRBJ1-1; tentatively, D is TRBD1 (6 bases). The CDR3 sequence is 13 residues long. CDR1 and CDR2 (germline): SGDLS, YYNGEE. Between the trimmed V and J ends, which lost 0 bases and 11 bases, there was a span of 14 bases. The CDR3 nucleotides read TGTGCCAGCAGCGTAGAAAGCGGACAGAACGCTTTCTTT. Protein sequence: CASSVESGQNAFF.

On this clone: A single base separates this from a much larger clone, so it may be a read error. This specimen includes other DNA sequences encoding the same CDR3. The chain uses TRBV2 and TRBJ2-7; the D is unclear. The CDR3 consists of 11 residues. The ends were cut back, 6 bases at V and 0 bases at J, with 3 bases in the middle. Germline V gives CDR1 SNHLY, CDR2 FYNNEI. This chain's CDR3 is CASSVSYEQYF. The CDR3 DNA is TGTGCCAGCAGCGTCTCCTACGAGCAGTACTTC.

This clone was found a few times. The chain recombines TRBV25-1 with TRBJ2-7; weak D call: TRBD2 (6 bases). This CDR3 comprises 12 residues. V was shortened by 1 base and J by 10 bases, with 11 bases between the two germline ends. Germline CDR1 and CDR2: MGHDK and SYGVNS. The CDR3 here is CASSELASEQYF. CDR3 coding DNA: TGTGCCAGCAGTGAATTAGCTAGCGAACAGTACTTC.

As for this clone: This specimen includes other DNA sequences encoding the same CDR3. J is TRBJ2-3 and V is TRBV2; no reliable D call. Germline-derived CDR1 and CDR2 are SNHLY and FYNNEI. The CDR3 has 13 residues. The V gene lost 1 base and the J gene lost 1 base, with 3 bases spanning the gap. CDR3 region: CASSEGGTDTQYF. DNA for the CDR3: TGTGCCAGCAGTGAAGGGGGCACAGATACGCAGTATTTT. The entire variable domain, with the rest obtained from reference TRBV2 and TRBJ2-3, is as follows: EPEVTQTPSHQVTQMGQEVILRCVPISNHLYFYWYRQILGQKVEFLVSFYNNEISEKSEIFDDQFSVERPDGSNFTLKIRSTKLEDSAMYFCASSEGGTDTQYFGPGTRLTVL.

The chain recombines TRBV10-3 with TRBJ2-2; 9 positions match TRBD1. With 7 bases clipped from V and 5 bases from J, the junction kept 8 bases outside the gene matches. The CDR3 is 15 amino acids. Per the germline V gene, CDR1 is ENHRY and CDR2 is SYGVKD. The CDR3 DNA follows: TGTGCCATCACCCCGGGACAGGGAAGAACCGGGGAGCTGTTTTTT. As protein: CAITPGQGRTGELFF.

The chain combines TRBV30 with TRBJ2-2, with D uncertain. With 0 bases removed from V and 6 bases from J, the gap between germline ends came to 8 bases. Per the germline V gene, CDR1 is GTSNPN and CDR2 is SVGIG (reference sequence). This CDR3 is built from 13 residues. In DNA, the CDR3 is TGTGCCTGGAGTGTACATCGTGCCGGGGAGCTGTTTTTT. Its protein is CAWSVHRAGELFF.

This clone appeared a few times. The chain combines TRBV2 with TRBJ1-5; 11 bases align to TRBD1. The V and J ends lost 8 bases and 7 bases, in that order; junction bases with no gene match: 4. The CDR3 is 13 residues long. Germline V gene data show CDR1 as SNHLY and CDR2 as FYNNEI. DNA for the CDR3: TGTGCCAGCCGGACAGGGGGCAGGCAGCCCCAGCATTTT. Residues: CASRTGGRQPQHF.

CDR3 in DNA: TGTGCCAGTAGTATGAACGGGAATCAGCCCCAGCATTTT. This translates into CASSMNGNQPQHF. The chain recombines TRBV19 with TRBJ1-5, with unresolved D. Germline V gives CDR1 LNHDA, CDR2 SQIVND (reference sequence). The V end was cut by 3 bases, the J end by 4 bases, with 7 bases between. The CDR3 has 13 amino acids.

The table lists this clone with a few counts. The chain couples TRBV6-5 to TRBJ1-6; 7 bases match TRBD1. V lost 6 bases, J lost 7 bases, and 9 bases stayed unmatched. The germline V gene has CDR1 MNHEY and CDR2 SVGAGI. The CDR3 length is 15 residues. The CDR3 region has the DNA TGTGCCAGCAGCCGGACAGGAACACAGAATTCACCCCTCCACTTT. Protein product: CASSRTGTQNSPLHF.

In its sample, this clone was seen many times. The V call is TRBV10-3, the J call TRBJ2-7; D perhaps matches TRBD1 (6 bases). CDR1 and CDR2 (germline): ENHRY, SYGVKD. The V end was cut by 0 bases, the J end by 7 bases, with 10 bases between. This CDR3 region has 13 residues. CDR3 sequence (DNA): TGTGCCATCAGTGAGTCACAGGGAAGAGAGCAGTACTTC. Encoded protein: CAISESQGREQYF.

Only a few counts were recorded for this clone. The J gene is TRBJ2-5, the V gene TRBV19, with a tentative D call TRBD2 (6 bases). The CDR3 covers 13 residues. Germline lookup yields CDR1 LNHDA and CDR2 SQIVND (reference sequence). V lost 4 bases to trimming and J lost 2 bases, with 8 bases between them. CDR3 in amino acids: CASSRGLQETQYF. In DNA, the CDR3 is TGTGCCAGTAGTAGGGGACTGCAAGAGACCCAGTACTTC.

The genes are TRBV11-2 and TRBJ2-3; 12 bases map to TRBD2. CDR1 is SGHAT, CDR2 FQNNGV, per germline. The CDR3 has 16 amino acids. Trimming cost V 6 bases and J 5 bases; bases outside gene matches: 9. The CDR3 nucleotides read TGTGCCAGCAGACACCCTAGCGGGGGGGCTGGAGATACGCAGTATTTT. Its protein product is CASRHPSGGAGDTQYF.

This clone has just a few counts. The rearrangement uses TRBV9 and TRBJ2-7; unclear D gene. V shed 2 bases and J shed 0 bases, with 9 bases lying between them. CDR3 length equals 14 residues. CDR1 is SGDLS and CDR2 is YYNGEE in the germline V gene. The CDR3 loop reads CASSVSLSSYEQYF. The DNA for the CDR3 is TGTGCCAGCAGCGTGAGCCTCTCCTCCTACGAGCAGTACTTC. Using reference TRBV9 and TRBJ2-7 for the parts outside the CDR3, the full variable domain is DSGVTQTPKHLITATGQRVTLRCSPRSGDLSVYWYQQSLDQGLQFLIQYYNGEERAKGNILERFSAQQFPDLHSELNLSSLELGDSALYFCASSVSLSSYEQYFGPGTRLTVT.

The rearrangement uses TRBV28 and TRBJ1-4; D remains ambiguous. Germline V CDR1 and CDR2: MDHEN, SYDVKM. The CDR3 runs to 14 residues. V lost 5 bases, J lost 8 bases, and 15 bases lay in between. The CDR3 DNA is TGTGCCAGCAGTGCTGGATCCCCCCGAGAAAAACTGTTTTTT. It is translated as CASSAGSPREKLFF. Together with reference TRBV28 and TRBJ1-4, the CDR3 gives the full variable domain: DVKVTQSSRYLVKRTGEKVFLECVQDMDHENMFWYRQDPGLGLRLIYFSYDVKMKEKGDIPEGYSVSREKKERFSLILESASTNQTSMYLCASSAGSPREKLFFGSGTQLSVL.

This chain joins TRBV29-1 and TRBJ1-5, with TRBD1 matching 9 bases. The trim removed 5 bases at V and 5 bases at J, leaving 13 bases unmatched. The CDR3 is made up of 16 amino acids. Germline CDR1 reads SQVTM; CDR2 reads ANQGSEA. In nucleotides, the CDR3 is TGCAGCGTTCGCTACTCAAACAGGGGGCAAGATCAGCCCCAGCATTTT. Residues: CSVRYSNRGQDQPQHF.

This clone was counted a few times. This chain links TRBV4-3 with TRBJ2-3, with 10 bases fitting TRBD2. CDR3 length: 17 residues. Trimming at V came to 0 bases and at J to 4 bases, leaving 7 bases not matched to a gene. Germline-derived CDR1 and CDR2 are LGHNA and YSLEER. CDR3 residues: CASSQDESGGASDTQYF. The DNA for the CDR3 is TGCGCCAGCAGCCAAGACGAGAGCGGGGGGGCGTCAGATACGCAGTATTTT.

This chain uses TRBV5-4 with TRBJ2-4; TRBD1 aligns across 7 bases. This CDR3 has 14 amino acids. CDR1 and CDR2 (germline): SGHNT, YYREEE (reference sequence). Trimming removed 5 bases from V and 7 bases from J; junction bases left unmatched: 9. This chain's CDR3 is CASSKQGTENIQYF. The CDR3 DNA follows: TGTGCCAGCAGTAAACAGGGGACGGAGAACATTCAGTACTTC.

This clone was counted only a few times. J is TRBJ2-7 and V is TRBV4-2; possibly TRBD1 for D (6 bases). Trimming removed 0 bases from V and 1 base from J, with 13 bases in between. Germline-derived CDR1 and CDR2 are LGHNA and YNFKEQ. The length of the CDR3 is 16 residues. The CDR3 coding sequence is TGTGCCAGCAGCCAAGATACCCAGGGGCAGTCCTACGAGCAGTACTTC. This gives the protein CASSQDTQGQSYEQYF.

The chain joins TRBV19 to TRBJ2-1; D is undetermined. The CDR3 is 15 residues long. Germline V gene data show CDR1 as LNHDA and CDR2 as SQIVND (reference sequence). With 0 bases removed from V and 3 bases from J, the gap between germline ends came to 9 bases. The CDR3 spells CASSIEGTGYNEQFF. The CDR3 DNA sequence: TGTGCCAGTAGTATAGAGGGTACCGGCTACAATGAGCAGTTCTTC.

This clone was picked up a small number of times. The chain recombines TRBV6-5 with TRBJ2-7, with D possibly matching TRBD1 (6 bases). Germline-derived CDR1 and CDR2 are MNHEY and SVGAGI. Trimming stripped 5 bases from V and 5 bases from J, with 19 bases between. This CDR3 has 15 residues. In DNA, the CDR3 is TGTGCCAGCAGTCAAAAGGGACAAAGGGGCCACGAGCAGTACTTC. It yields the protein CASSQKGQRGHEQYF.

This clone was seen only a few times. The chain employs TRBV5-1 and TRBJ1-1, with TRBD1 identical over 8 bases. Germline V gives CDR1 SGHRS, CDR2 YFSETQ. This CDR3 comprises 15 residues. V gave up 5 bases and J gave up 0 bases; unmatched junction bases: 6. The CDR3 DNA reads TGCGCCAGCAGGGACGGACAGGGAGTGAACACTGAAGCTTTCTTT. It encodes CASRDGQGVNTEAFF. The full variable domain, completed using reference TRBV5-1 and TRBJ1-1, is KAGVTQTPRYLIKTRGQQVTLSCSPISGHRSVSWYQQTPGQGLQFLFEYFSETQRNKGNFPGRFSGRQFSNSRSEMNVSTLELGDSALYLCASRDGQGVNTEAFFGQGTRLTVV.

This clone was detected only a few times. The CDR3 does not end in the conserved phenylalanine or tryptophan, so this is likely a read error. No DNA is shown, since the ends of the CDR3 on it are uncertain; the CDR3 is the one TCRdb lists. The CDR3 loop reads CSASRQSS. The chain couples TRBV20-1 to TRBJ2-3. The CDR3 numbers 8 amino acids, ends counted. Per germline, CDR1 DFQATT and CDR2 SNEGSKA (reference sequence).

DNA for the CDR3: TGTGCCAGCAGCTTGGACGAACGGGGCGTTTCACCCCTCCACTTT. Translated: CASSLDERGVSPLHF. V usage is TRBV7-9 and J usage is TRBJ1-6; possibly TRBD1 for D (5 bases). CDR1 SEHNR and CDR2 FQNEAQ come from the germline V gene (reference sequence). Trimming shortened V by 3 bases and J by 9 bases, and 15 bases separated the two germline ends. The CDR3 loop spans 15 amino acids.

The chain recombines TRBV4-3 with TRBJ2-2; D ambiguous. Between the trimmed V and J ends, which lost 0 bases and 4 bases, there was a span of 9 bases. Per germline, CDR1 LGHNA and CDR2 YSLEER. This CDR3 comprises 15 residues. The CDR3 DNA sequence: TGCGCCAGCAGCCAAGAGGGATTCGGCACCGGGGAGCTGTTTTTT. Translation: CASSQEGFGTGELFF.

This clone was detected a few times. This rearrangement joins TRBV6-5 to TRBJ1-4, with D possibly being TRBD1 (6 bases). The CDR3 runs to 14 residues. CDR1 and CDR2 from the germline V gene are MNHEY and SVGAGI. Trimming removed 6 bases from V and 8 bases from J, with 16 bases in between. CDR3 amino acids: CASSLRGGIEKLFF. The CDR3 bases are TGTGCCAGCAGCTTACGAGGGGGAATCGAAAAACTGTTTTTT.

This sequence joins TRBV4-3 and TRBJ2-5, with 11 bases matching TRBD2. Germline V lookup: CDR1 LGHNA, CDR2 YSLEER. The CDR3 is made up of 16 amino acids. The V gene end was trimmed by 1 base and the J gene end by 2 bases; junction bases not matched to a gene: 3. In nucleotides, the CDR3 is TGCGCCAGCAGCCAAGGGTTAGCGGGGGGGCAAGAGACCCAGTACTTC. Encoded protein: CASSQGLAGGQETQYF.